This is a list of T cell receptor beta chains from one sample in a study of Ad26.COV2.S vaccination and SARS-CoV-2 variants. TCRdb keeps only in-frame clones here, not all; method: immunoSEQ multiplex PCR. The repertoire holds about 440,000 clones, with 70% to 90% as singletons. The sample consisted of peripheral blood, taken in a trial of Ad26.COV2.S vaccine versus placebo. Receptors were obtained from a person aged 18 to 59 who received the Ad26.COV2.S COVID-19 vaccine or a placebo. The CDR3 runs from the conserved cysteine through the conserved F or W. A D gene is named only where the DNA matches it firmly. Not every row has a clone size; where given, it reads once, few, many or a size class.

TRBJ2-5 | . | TRBV7-8 | . | CASSLVVLARVGETQYF | TGTGCCAGCAGCTTAGTTGTCCTAGCAAGGGTTGGGGAGACCCAGTACTTC
TRBJ2-3 | . | TRBV7-3 | . | CASSLVLGGRADTQYF | TGTGCCAGCAGCTTAGTCCTTGGGGGCCGGGCGGATACGCAGTATTTT
TRBJ2-7 | . | TRBV5-4 | TRBD2 | CASSFGGRGSYEQYF | TGTGCCAGCAGCTTCGGCGGGAGAGGCTCCTACGAGCAGTACTTC
TRBJ2-7 | . | TRBV27 | . | CASSLGRGAYEQYF | TGTGCCAGCAGTTTAGGTCGGGGGGCTTACGAGCAGTACTTC
TRBJ2-1 | . | TRBV29-1 | . | CSAAFGTRRSHEQFF | TGCAGCGCCGCGTTCGGGACCAGGAGGTCCCATGAGCAGTTCTTC
TRBJ1-5 | . | TRBV24-1 | . | CATSDPRAGMRQPQHF | TGTGCCACCAGTGATCCGCGTGCGGGGATGCGTCAGCCCCAGCATTTT
TRBJ2-7 | . | TRBV11-2 | TRBD2 | CASSFGGRVSSYEQYF | TGTGCCAGCAGCTTTGGGGGGAGGGTTAGCTCCTACGAGCAGTACTTC
TRBJ2-1 | . | TRBV9 | TRBD2 | CASSRAGRVNEQFF | TGTGCCAGCAGCCGGGCAGGGAGGGTCAATGAGCAGTTCTTC
TRBJ2-4 | . | TRBV3-1/TRBV3-2 | . | CASSPLGGAKNIQYF | TGTGCCAGCAGCCCTCTCGGGGGAGCCAAAAACATTCAGTACTTC
TRBJ2-3 | . | TRBV11-2 | . | CASDRPGRTDTQYF | TGTGCCAGCGACAGGCCGGGGCGCACAGATACGCAGTATTTT
TRBJ1-2 | few | TRBV5-1 | . | CASSLVPGVRNYTF | TGCGCCAGCAGCTTGGTCCCAGGGGTTCGCAACTACACCTTC
TRBJ2-3 | . | TRBV30 | . | CAWSFTWGSSGDTQYF | TGTGCCTGGAGCTTCACTTGGGGGAGCTCTGGAGATACGCAGTATTTT
TRBJ1-4 | once | TRBV30 | . | CAMGRPGQENEKLFF | TGTGCCATGGGGAGGCCGGGACAAGAAAATGAAAAACTGTTTTTT
TRBJ2-7 | . | TRBV19 | . | CASSIGRASGYEQYF | TGTGCCAGTAGTATAGGCCGCGCTAGTGGCTACGAGCAGTACTTC
TRBJ2-1 | . | TRBV6-2/TRBV6-3 | . | CASSTPTSFNEQFF | TGTGCCAGCAGTACCCCGACTAGTTTCAATGAGCAGTTCTTC
TRBJ1-4 | . | TRBV9 | . | CASSEGPYGENEKLFF | TGTGCCAGCAGCGAGGGCCCGTATGGGGAGAATGAAAAACTGTTTTTT
TRBJ2-1 | . | TRBV27 | TRBD2 | CASRQYSGSFSQFF | TGTGCCAGCAGGCAATATAGCGGGAGCTTTTCGCAGTTCTTC
TRBJ2-2 | . | TRBV7-9 | TRBD2 | CASSLLGGRAAGELFF | TGTGCCAGCAGCTTACTGGGAGGGAGAGCTGCCGGGGAGCTGTTTTTT
TRBJ2-7 | . | TRBV11-2 | TRBD1 | CASSLTTGALYEQYF | TGTGCCAGCAGCTTAACGACAGGGGCCTTATACGAGCAGTACTTC
TRBJ2-3 | . | TRBV19 | TRBD1 | CASSPTGDYTQYF | TGTGCCAGTAGCCCGACAGGGGATTATACGCAGTATTTT
TRBJ1-2 | once | TRBV28 | . | CASRSGIEGYTF | TGTGCCAGCAGATCAGGGATTGAAGGCTACACCTTC
TRBJ1-3 | . | TRBV5-4 | . | CASSLGGTGNTIYF | TGTGCCAGCAGCTTGGGGGGAACTGGAAACACCATATATTTT